This section outlines one T cell receptor beta chain sequence together with its context. TCRdb keeps only in-frame clones here, not all; method: immunoSEQ multiplex PCR. Among more than 200,000 clones, about nine tenths were seen once, and the ten largest hold 1.9%. V was pared by 4 bases and J by 13 bases, with 13 bases between. The CDR3 covers 12 residues. The germline V gene encodes CDR1 LGHDT and CDR2 YNNKEL (reference sequence). These data come from a study of blood T cell repertoires in COVID-19. The rearrangement joins TRBV3-1 (or the pseudogene TRBV3-2) to TRBJ1-4, with D possibly being TRBD1 (6 bases). The sample consisted of PBMCs or T cells enriched from blood (not recorded which). The TCR sequence derives from a woman younger than 35 who had recovered from COVID-19. The CDR3 loop is CASSRNREGLFF. CDR3 bases: TGTGCCAGCAGCCGGAACAGGGAGGGACTGTTTTTT.